The rows below give T cell receptor beta chains drawn from one sample of a study of shared clonotypes between healthy human individuals. The assay was immunoSEQ multiplex PCR, and TCRdb's table has in-frame clones only and misses some. The sample records around 600,000 clones, 85% to 95% being singletons. Sequencing was done on a sample of naive CD8+ T cells sorted from blood. These receptors were obtained from a woman aged 30 to 39 in good health. Both conserved end residues are part of each CDR3. The D gene is left open where the match is weak. Size is stated for part of the rows, as once, few or many counts, or as a class when the clone is expanded.

J gene | D gene | V gene | clone size | CDR3 protein | CDR3 DNA
TRBJ2-2 | TRBD1 | TRBV9 | NA | CASIGTGENTGELFF | TGTGCCAGCATTGGGACAGGGGAGAACACCGGGGAGCTGTTTTTT
TRBJ2-7 | TRBD2 | TRBV27 | NA | CASSLSTSGTYEQYF | TGTGCCAGCAGTTTATCGACTAGCGGTACCTACGAGCAGTACTTC
TRBJ1-1 | NA | TRBV27 | once | CASRTVGGNTEAFF | TGTGCCAGCAGGACAGTGGGTGGGAACACTGAAGCTTTCTTT
TRBJ1-1 | NA | TRBV28 | NA | CASSLSRNTEAFF | TGTGCCAGCAGTTTATCCAGAAACACTGAAGCTTTCTTT
TRBJ1-5 | NA | TRBV7-2 | NA | CASSPGTTNQPQHF | TGTGCCAGCAGCCCCGGGACTACCAATCAGCCCCAGCATTTT
TRBJ2-7 | TRBD1 | TRBV5-1 | NA | CASSLGQGTSYEQYF | TGCGCCAGCAGCTTAGGACAGGGGACCTCCTACGAGCAGTACTTC
TRBJ2-7 | TRBD2 | TRBV28 | NA | CASSVAGRSYEQYF | TGTGCCAGCAGTGTAGCGGGTCGCTCCTACGAGCAGTACTTC
TRBJ2-2 | NA | TRBV9 | NA | CASSVADNTGELFF | TGTGCCAGCAGCGTAGCGGACAACACCGGGGAGCTGTTTTTT
TRBJ2-7 | TRBD2 | TRBV7-3 | NA | CASSAPLAVIAYEQYF | TGTGCCAGCAGCGCCCCCCTAGCGGTGATCGCCTACGAGCAGTACTTC
TRBJ2-3 | NA | TRBV7-2 | NA | CASRPRGTDTQYF | TGTGCCAGCCGACCCCGAGGGACAGATACGCAGTATTTT
TRBJ2-1 | NA | TRBV5-4 | NA | CASTLTGRNEQFF | TGTGCCAGCACCCTGACAGGTCGCAATGAGCAGTTCTTC
TRBJ2-3 | TRBD2 | TRBV28 | NA | CASSMGLAGGLRTDTQYF | TGTGCCAGCAGTATGGGACTAGCGGGAGGTCTTAGGACAGATACGCAGTATTTT
TRBJ1-4 | NA | TRBV6-6 | NA | CASSYSGGSGEKLFF | TGTGCCAGCAGTTACTCTGGGGGATCGGGTGAAAAACTGTTTTTT
TRBJ2-7 | TRBD1 | TRBV27 | NA | CASSPSLGDSSYEQYF | TGTGCCAGCAGTCCATCGCTCGGGGACAGCTCGTACGAGCAGTACTTC
TRBJ2-4 | NA | TRBV14 | once | CASSLTGGIQYF | TGTGCCAGCAGCCTCACCGGGGGCATTCAGTACTTC
TRBJ1-3 | NA | TRBV10-3 | once | CAIRGFDRSEGNTIYF | TGTGCCATCAGAGGGTTCGACAGGTCGGAAGGAAACACCATATATTTT
TRBJ1-1 | TRBD1 | TRBV19 | NA | CASRTGGNTEAFF | TGTGCCAGTAGGACAGGGGGGAACACTGAAGCTTTCTTT
TRBJ2-2 | TRBD1 | TRBV28 | NA | CASRPDRAHTGELFF | TGTGCCAGCAGACCTGACAGGGCTCACACCGGGGAGCTGTTTTTT
TRBJ2-5 | TRBD2 | TRBV6-5 | NA | CASTTSGGAQETQYF | TGTGCCAGCACCACTAGCGGGGGAGCCCAAGAGACCCAGTACTTC
TRBJ2-7 | NA | TRBV2 | NA | CASSAGTTYEQYF | TGTGCCAGCAGCGCGGGCACCACCTACGAGCAGTACTTC
TRBJ2-5 | NA | TRBV19 | NA | CASSTKETQYF | TGTGCCAGTAGCACTAAAGAGACCCAGTACTTC
TRBJ2-7 | NA | TRBV5-1 | NA | CASSSDNSYEQYF | TGCGCCAGCAGCTCCGACAACTCCTACGAGCAGTACTTC
TRBJ2-1 | NA | TRBV5-1 | NA | CASRSTGANNEQFF | TGCGCCAGCAGATCAACCGGAGCTAACAATGAGCAGTTCTTC
TRBJ2-7 | NA | TRBV27 | NA | CASRGNSYEQYF | TGTGCCAGCCGAGGGAACTCCTACGAGCAGTACTTC
TRBJ2-1 | NA | TRBV5-4 | NA | CASSPSSESSYNEQFF | TGTGCCAGCAGCCCCTCTAGCGAGAGCTCCTACAATGAGCAGTTCTTC
TRBJ2-7 | NA | TRBV19 | once | CASSTLTGLRYEQYF | TGTGCCAGTAGTACCCTAACAGGGCTGAGGTACGAGCAGTACTTC
TRBJ2-2 | TRBD2 | TRBV7-6 | once | CASSYRKRLALNTGELFF | TGTGCCAGCAGTTATAGAAAACGACTAGCACTGAACACCGGGGAGCTGTTTTTT
TRBJ1-4 | NA | TRBV4-1 | NA | CASSQRPTTNEKLFF | TGCGCCAGCAGCCAGAGACCGACAACTAATGAAAAACTGTTTTTT
TRBJ1-5 | TRBD1 | TRBV28 | once | CASRPAPAGGNQPQHF | TGTGCCAGCAGGCCGGCCCCCGCAGGGGGGAATCAGCCCCAGCATTTT
TRBJ2-5 | NA | TRBV13 | NA | CASSPDRQTQYF | TGTGCCAGCAGCCCCGACAGACAGACCCAGTACTTC
TRBJ2-7 | NA | TRBV30 | NA | CAWSVHGAGGQYF | TGTGCCTGGAGTGTCCATGGGGCCGGGGGACAGTACTTC
TRBJ2-7 | NA | TRBV11-2 | NA | CASSIGLSYEQYF | TGTGCCAGCAGCATAGGACTCTCCTACGAGCAGTACTTC
TRBJ2-1 | NA | TRBV16 | NA | CASSLSGSYNEQFF | TGTGCCAGCAGCCTATCGGGCTCCTACAATGAGCAGTTCTTC
TRBJ2-7 | NA | TRBV7-8 | NA | CASSELAGSSYEQYF | TGTGCCAGCAGCGAGCTAGCAGGGAGCTCCTACGAGCAGTACTTC
TRBJ2-5 | TRBD1 | TRBV5-4 | once | CASSADRGEETQYF | TGTGCCAGCAGCGCGGACAGGGGAGAGGAGACCCAGTACTTC
TRBJ2-7 | NA | TRBV6-1 | NA | CASSEGGVSYEQYF | TGTGCCAGCAGTGAGGGGGGAGTTTCCTACGAGCAGTACTTC
TRBJ1-1 | NA | TRBV5-4 | NA | CAYRAGTEAFF | TGTGCATACCGGGCTGGGACTGAAGCTTTCTTT
TRBJ2-1 | TRBD2 | TRBV19 | NA | CASTSGRGGFGEQFF | TGTGCCAGCACTAGCGGGAGGGGAGGGTTTGGTGAGCAGTTCTTC
TRBJ2-7 | NA | TRBV5-8 | NA | CASSGRAGYEQYF | TGTGCCAGCAGCGGAAGGGCCGGCTACGAGCAGTACTTC
TRBJ2-7 | TRBD2 | TRBV4-1 | NA | CASSQHPSGSYEQYF | TGCGCCAGCAGCCAGCACCCTAGCGGGTCCTACGAGCAGTACTTC
TRBJ2-7 | NA | TRBV5-4 | NA | CASSLGTRDLNYEQYF | TGTGCCAGCAGCTTGGGAACCCGGGACTTAAACTACGAGCAGTACTTC